This T cell receptor beta chain appears in the sequencing data of a study of blood T cell repertoires in COVID-19. This clone was recorded only once. Participants, about 18 to 89 years old, spanned more than 20 US areas. Clones were sequenced by immunoSEQ multiplex PCR, and TCRdb holds only the in-frame ones, with some missing. The table shows about 280,000 clones, with approximately 81% occurring only once. Germline V gene data show CDR1 as KGHDR and CDR2 as SFDVKD. V was shortened by 1 base and J by 4 bases, with 12 bases between the two germline ends. CDR3 size: 15 residues. The J gene is TRBJ2-5, the V gene TRBV24-1; D is perhaps TRBD2 (6 bases). Sample: PBMCs or T cells enriched from blood (not recorded which). The receptor was derived from a woman aged 45-59 years who had recovered from COVID-19. CDR3 nucleotide sequence: TGTGCCACCAGTGATTTTAAGGAGGGAGGAGAGACCCAGTACTTC. Residues: CATSDFKEGGETQYF.